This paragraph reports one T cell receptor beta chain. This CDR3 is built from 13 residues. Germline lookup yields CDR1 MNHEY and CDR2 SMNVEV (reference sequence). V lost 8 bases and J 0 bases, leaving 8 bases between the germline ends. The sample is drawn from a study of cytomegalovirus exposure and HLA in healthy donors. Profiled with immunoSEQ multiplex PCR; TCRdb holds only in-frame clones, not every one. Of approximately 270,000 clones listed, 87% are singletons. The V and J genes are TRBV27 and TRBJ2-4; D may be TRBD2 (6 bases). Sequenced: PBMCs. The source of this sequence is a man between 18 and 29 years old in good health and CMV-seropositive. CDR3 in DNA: TGTGCCAGCGGGGGGTCAGCCAAAAACATTCAGTACTTC. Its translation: CASGGSAKNIQYF.